The present T cell receptor beta chain was sequenced within a study of blood T cell repertoires in COVID-19. Study-wide context: Italy, Spain and the United States were the sources of the convalescent and acute COVID-19 samples. The analysed material was cDNA or gDNA that came from T cells, B-cell-depleted T cells, or PBMCs.

Clones were read by immunoSEQ multiplex PCR, and TCRdb kept only the in-frame ones, dropping some. The sample contains some 150,000 clones, roughly 81% of which appear only once. Sequencing was carried out using peripheral blood. The receptor was isolated from a man aged 40-49 years with acute or convalescent COVID-19.

The DNA of the CDR3 is TGCAGCGTTGATTTAGCGGGGGCGGAGCAGTTCTTC. Translated: CSVDLAGAEQFF. The gene calls are TRBV29-1 and TRBJ2-1; TRBD2 aligns across 9 bases. Looked up from germline, CDR1 is SQVTM and CDR2 is ANQGSEA. V was clipped by 3 bases and J by 10 bases; unmatched bases: 4. The CDR3 has 12 residues.